The 19 T cell receptor beta chains below come from one sample, sequenced in a study of T cell changes during pregnancy in multiple sclerosis. Some clones are missing from TCRdb's copy, which holds only in-frame ones; the method was immunoSEQ multiplex PCR. Here the sample spans tens of thousands of clones, roughly 87% being singletons. This sample comprised CD4+ T cells from peripheral blood mononuclear cells, obtained in the first trimester of pregnancy. Every receptor here comes from a female donor with multiple sclerosis, enrolled in a pregnancy study.

The V and J genes are TRBV14 and TRBJ2-5; D remains unclear. Germline loops: CDR1 SGHDN, CDR2 FVKESK. Trimming removed 0 bases from V and 8 bases from J, with 10 bases in between. The CDR3 loop spans 13 amino acids. The CDR3 protein is CASSQDVSSTQYF. The DNA for the CDR3 is TGTGCCAGCAGCCAAGATGTGTCCTCTACCCAGTACTTC.

This chain uses TRBV6-5 with TRBJ1-1, with D tentatively TRBD1 (6 bases). V gave up 6 bases and J gave up 3 bases, with 17 bases separating them. The CDR3 loop spans 15 amino acids. Per germline, CDR1 MNHEY and CDR2 SVGAGI. CDR3 sequence: CASRGNRERDTEAFF. The CDR3 DNA follows: TGTGCCAGCAGAGGAAACAGGGAGAGGGACACTGAAGCTTTCTTT.

This chain links TRBV5-1 with TRBJ1-4; 9 bases match TRBD1. CDR1 is SGHRS and CDR2 is YFSETQ in the germline V gene. J was trimmed by 6 bases and V by 4 bases; bases with no gene match: 13. The CDR3 length is 17 residues. DNA for the CDR3: TGCGCCAGCAGCCGGGCGGGACAGGGACCTCTTGATGAAAAACTGTTTTTT. It codes for CASSRAGQGPLDEKLFF.

The chain employs TRBV5-1 and TRBJ2-7, with TRBD1 matching 8 bases. The CDR3 has 14 residues. V lost 0 bases, J lost 4 bases, and 3 bases stayed unmatched. CDR1 SGHRS and CDR2 YFSETQ come from the germline V gene. The CDR3 loop is CASSLVQGDYEQYF. In DNA, the CDR3 is TGCGCCAGCAGCTTGGTACAGGGGGATTACGAGCAGTACTTC. The whole variable domain, filled in from reference TRBV5-1 and TRBJ2-7, reads KAGVTQTPRYLIKTRGQQVTLSCSPISGHRSVSWYQQTPGQGLQFLFEYFSETQRNKGNFPGRFSGRQFSNSRSEMNVSTLELGDSALYLCASSLVQGDYEQYFGPGTRLTVT.

This sequence joins TRBV7-9 and TRBJ1-1, with 9 bases aligning to TRBD1. Germline values: CDR1 SEHNR, CDR2 FQNEAQ (reference sequence). The ends lost 5 bases at V and 4 bases at J; junction bases unmatched: 8. The CDR3 consists of 15 residues. The CDR3 sequence: CASSAGQGLSTEAFF. The CDR3 DNA sequence: TGTGCCAGCAGCGCCGGACAGGGGTTGAGCACTGAAGCTTTCTTT.

The chain is built from TRBV4-3 and TRBJ1-2, with a possible D match to TRBD1 (5 bases). V gave up 0 bases and J gave up 7 bases, with 18 bases separating them. Per germline, CDR1 LGHNA and CDR2 YSLEER. The length of the CDR3 is 16 residues. The CDR3: CASSQDGWAWRGGYTF. CDR3 bases: TGCGCCAGCAGCCAAGATGGATGGGCCTGGAGGGGTGGCTACACCTTC.

This clone rates as medium-sized. This chain uses TRBV28 with TRBJ2-7; 8 positions agree with TRBD2. V lost 5 bases to trimming and J lost 2 bases; unmatched junction nucleotides: 5. Germline lookup yields CDR1 MDHEN and CDR2 SYDVKM. This CDR3 has 14 amino acids. CDR3 sequence reads: CASSRRTSTYEQYF. The CDR3 coding sequence is TGTGCCAGCAGTCGAAGGACTAGCACCTACGAGCAGTACTTC.

The chain employs TRBV5-1 and TRBJ2-5; TRBD1 might be the D (7 bases). Germline loops: CDR1 SGHRS, CDR2 YFSETQ. V was pared by 0 bases and J by 2 bases, with 11 bases between. The CDR3 runs to 15 residues. The CDR3 loop reads CASSLDPGGQETQYF. As DNA, the CDR3 is TGCGCCAGCAGCTTGGATCCAGGGGGGCAAGAGACCCAGTACTTC.

This rearrangement joins TRBV4-1 to TRBJ1-6; D is undetermined. Germline loops: CDR1 MGHRA, CDR2 YSYEKL. Trimming took 1 base from V and 10 from J, leaving 11 bases between them. This CDR3 is built from 14 residues. The CDR3 DNA sequence: TGCGCCAGCAGCCAAGGCACGCCAGGATCACCCCTCCACTTT. It codes for CASSQGTPGSPLHF.

This sequence joins TRBV6-5 and TRBJ1-2; 7 positions match TRBD1. The J segment lost 4 bases and the V segment lost 4 bases, leaving 9 bases of the junction unmatched. The CDR3 sequence is 15 residues long. Germline V lookup: CDR1 MNHEY, CDR2 SVGAGI. CDR3 in DNA: TGTGCCAGCAGTTCGCTCCGACAGGGCCTCTATGGCTACACCTTC. Protein sequence: CASSSLRQGLYGYTF.

This rearrangement joins TRBV29-1 to TRBJ2-7; no firm D call. Trimming cost V 5 bases and J 3 bases, with 5 bases left between them. Germline CDR1 SQVTM, CDR2 ANQGSEA. This CDR3 comprises 10 residues. In DNA, the CDR3 is TGCAGCGTTCAGGACTACGAGCAGTACTTC. It yields the protein CSVQDYEQYF.

The chain joins TRBV5-1 to TRBJ2-5; 7 bases are shared with TRBD1. Trimming removed 4 bases from V and 5 bases from J; junction bases left unmatched: 11. The length of the CDR3 is 15 residues. The germline CDR1 and CDR2 sequences are SGHRS and YFSETQ. The CDR3 bases are TGCGCCAGCAGCATCCAAGGGGGCTCGAGGGAGACCCAGTACTTC. Translated: CASSIQGGSRETQYF.

This rearrangement joins TRBV19 to TRBJ2-1, with D possibly matching TRBD1 (6 bases). The CDR3 is 14 residues long. With 9 bases removed from V and 4 bases from J, the gap between germline ends came to 16 bases. CDR1 LNHDA and CDR2 SQIVND come from the germline V gene (reference sequence). This CDR3 reads CASQTGTTYNEQFF. As DNA, the CDR3 is TGTGCCAGCCAAACCGGGACAACTTACAATGAGCAGTTCTTC.

The V call is TRBV18, the J call TRBJ2-3, with 8 bases identical to TRBD2. The CDR3 extends over 15 amino acids. CDR1 and CDR2 (germline): KGHSH, LQKENI. The V gene end was trimmed by 6 bases and the J gene end by 0 bases; junction bases not matched to a gene: 5. The CDR3 coding sequence is TGTGCCAGCTCGCTACTAGCGGTCAGCACAGATACGCAGTATTTT. It specifies CASSLLAVSTDTQYF.

The chain carries TRBV7-2 and TRBJ1-1; 7 bases align to TRBD1. Germline V gene sequence: CDR1 SGHTA, CDR2 FQGNSA. The CDR3 consists of 16 residues. V was clipped by 5 bases and J by 0 bases; unmatched bases: 9. The CDR3 region is CASSTDRASMNTEAFF. The CDR3 DNA is TGTGCCAGCAGCACAGACAGGGCATCAATGAACACTGAAGCTTTCTTT.

The V call is TRBV6-6, the J call TRBJ2-7; D might be TRBD1 (6 bases). This CDR3 is built from 14 residues. Trimming removed 6 bases from V and 2 bases from J, with 14 bases in between. Germline assignment: CDR1 MNHNY and CDR2 SVGAGI (reference sequence). The CDR3 sequence is CASSPEQGTYEQYF. The CDR3 coding sequence is TGTGCCAGCAGCCCTGAACAGGGAACCTACGAGCAGTACTTC.

The chain employs TRBV5-1 and TRBJ2-5; the D gene is possibly TRBD2 (5 bases). V lost 1 base and J lost 3, with 13 bases in between. This CDR3 is 15 amino acids long. The V gene's germline CDR1 is SGHRS and CDR2 YFSETQ. Here the CDR3 reads CASSLIGLAEETQYF. As DNA, the CDR3 is TGCGCCAGCAGCTTGATAGGGCTAGCTGAAGAGACCCAGTACTTC.

This rearrangement joins TRBV4-3 to TRBJ2-5; the match to TRBD1 covers 9 bases. Germline CDR1 reads LGHNA; CDR2 reads YSLEER. The V and J ends lost 3 bases and 3 bases, in that order; junction bases with no gene match: 2. The CDR3 is 14 amino acids. CDR3 residues: CASSQGQGEETQYF. As DNA, the CDR3 is TGCGCCAGCAGCCAGGGACAGGGAGAAGAGACCCAGTACTTC.

The V call is TRBV18, the J call TRBJ2-2; 7 positions match TRBD2. V gave up 2 bases and J gave up 3 bases; unmatched junction bases: 3. This CDR3 has 15 residues. Per germline, CDR1 KGHSH and CDR2 LQKENI. DNA for the CDR3: TGTGCCAGCTCACCAGGTCTAGCGGACACCGGGGAGCTGTTTTTT. Translated, it gives CASSPGLADTGELFF.